The 29 T cell receptor beta chains below were found in one sample sequenced in a study of monozygotic twins with inflammatory bowel disease. TCRdb re-called the 5' RACE reads and shows each CDR3 protein once, DNA omitted. The sample has 400,000 to 500,000 distinct CDR3 sequences. The source material was blood. These receptors were taken from a human donor with ulcerative colitis or Crohn's disease, or a healthy co-twin of an affected twin (not recorded which).

The chain is built from TRBV30 and TRBJ2-3; lacking DNA, the TRBD2 call made by TCRdb goes unchecked. Germline CDR1 GTSNPN, CDR2 SVGIG (reference sequence). This CDR3 contains 15 residues. The CDR3 spells CAWSQLAGLSDTQYF. Looking up the rest from reference TRBV30 and TRBJ2-3 gives the full variable domain: SQTIHQWPATLVQPVGSPLSLECTVEGTSNPNLYWYRQAAGRGLQLLFYSVGIGQISSEVPQNLSASRPQDRQFILSSKKLLLSDSGFYLCAWSQLAGLSDTQYFGPGTRLTVL.

The chain uses TRBV30 and TRBJ2-6. This CDR3 has 15 amino acids. Germline loops: CDR1 GTSNPN, CDR2 SVGIG (reference sequence). The CDR3: CALELEGTGANVLTF. Variable domain in full (rest from reference TRBV30 and TRBJ2-6): SQTIHQWPATLVQPVGSPLSLECTVEGTSNPNLYWYRQAAGRGLQLLFYSVGIGQISSEVPQNLSASRPQDRQFILSSKKLLLSDSGFYLCALELEGTGANVLTFGAGSRLTVL.

CDR3 in amino acids: CSASQGDGYGYTF. V is TRBV20-1 and J is TRBJ1-2; TCRdb designates TRBD1, a call that cannot be tested without DNA. This CDR3 has 13 amino acids. CDR1 is DFQATT, CDR2 SNEGSKA, per germline (reference sequence).

The chain uses TRBV20-1 and TRBJ2-7; there is no DNA to check the TCRdb D call of TRBD2. Germline CDR1 reads DFQATT; CDR2 reads SNEGSKA (reference sequence). The CDR3 is 14 amino acids. CDR3: CSARRGGPDYEQYF.

The chain employs TRBV12-3 or TRBV12-4 and TRBJ1-2; the TRBD1 assignment by TCRdb is unverifiable without DNA. CDR3 length: 14 residues. CDR3: CASRPQGIGYGYTF.

The rearrangement uses TRBV15 and TRBJ2-7; TCRdb's D call of TRBD2 is untestable without DNA. The CDR3 is 16 residues long. Germline loops: CDR1 LNHNV, CDR2 YYDKDF (reference sequence). The CDR3 is CATSREKSGGSYEQYF.

The genes are TRBV20-1 and TRBJ1-1; TCRdb calls TRBD1, which cannot be checked without DNA. The V gene's germline CDR1 is DFQATT and CDR2 SNEGSKA (reference sequence). CDR3 size: 17 residues. The CDR3: CSARDRVTGQGGTEAFF.

The V call is TRBV5-5, the J call TRBJ1-5. Per germline, CDR1 SGHKS and CDR2 YYEKEE (reference sequence). This CDR3 spans 13 amino acids. This CDR3 is CASSRAFRGPQHF.

This sequence joins TRBV11-2 and TRBJ1-1; TCRdb designates TRBD1, a call that cannot be tested without DNA. Germline CDR1 is SGHAT and CDR2 is FQNNGV. This CDR3 has 17 amino acids. The CDR3 spells CASTLGTGGELNTEAFF.

The gene calls are TRBV30 and TRBJ1-3. CDR1 GTSNPN and CDR2 SVGIG come from the germline V gene (reference sequence). This CDR3 comprises 11 residues. The CDR3 region is CARTSGNTIYF.

The rearrangement joins TRBV7-6 to TRBJ1-6; TCRdb calls TRBD1, which cannot be checked without DNA. The germline V gene encodes CDR1 SGHVS and CDR2 FNYEAQ. The CDR3 is 14 residues long. CDR3: CASSPQGNSSPLHF.

The rearrangement links TRBV5-1 to TRBJ2-7; with no DNA, the TCRdb D assignment of TRBD2 cannot be verified. Germline assignment: CDR1 SGHRS and CDR2 YFSETQ. This CDR3 is 15 amino acids long. CDR3 region: CASTSPGGPLYEQYF.

The chain uses TRBV3-1 and TRBJ1-1; TCRdb reports TRBD1, a call that lacks DNA to check it against. Germline assignment: CDR1 LGHDT and CDR2 YNNKEL (reference sequence). There are 14 residues in the CDR3. CDR3 sequence: CASSPGTGHTEAFF.

CDR3 sequence: CSAAPGDRVSPLHF. This chain links TRBV20-1 with TRBJ1-6; TCRdb selects TRBD1, and the lack of DNA leaves this call unchecked. This CDR3 is 14 amino acids long. Germline V gene sequence: CDR1 DFQATT, CDR2 SNEGSKA (reference sequence).

This chain links TRBV27 with TRBJ2-6; as DNA is missing, the TRBD1 call by TCRdb cannot be tested. The V gene's germline CDR1 is MNHEY and CDR2 SMNVEV (reference sequence). The CDR3 contains 16 residues. The CDR3 sequence is CASSTRQGNGANVLTF.

The CDR3 reads CATKARPKTYNEQFF. The chain links TRBV24-1 to TRBJ2-1; there is no DNA to check the TCRdb D call of TRBD2. CDR3 size: 15 residues. Germline CDR1 is KGHDR and CDR2 is SFDVKD.

J is TRBJ2-7 and V is TRBV20-1; lacking DNA, the TRBD2 call made by TCRdb goes unchecked. The CDR3 extends over 13 amino acids. Germline-derived CDR1 and CDR2 are DFQATT and SNEGSKA (reference sequence). CDR3 region: CSARRQGGSEQYF.

The genes are TRBV5-1 and TRBJ2-1; TCRdb calls TRBD2, which cannot be checked without DNA. The length of the CDR3 is 17 residues. Germline CDR1 reads SGHRS; CDR2 reads YFSETQ. The CDR3 sequence: CASSLTSGSTVGNEQFF.

The chain employs TRBV7-9 and TRBJ1-5; TCRdb's assignment of TRBD1 cannot be checked, as there is no DNA. Germline CDR1 and CDR2: SEHNR and FQNEAQ (reference sequence). This CDR3 contains 14 residues. The CDR3 reads CASSSQGSNQPQHF.

This chain joins TRBV29-1 and TRBJ2-1; TCRdb's D call of TRBD1 is untestable without DNA. Looked up from germline, CDR1 is SQVTM and CDR2 is ANQGSEA. The CDR3 totals 20 residues. The CDR3 protein is CSVDGYEGDRGIGSYNEQFF.

The rearrangement links TRBV9 to TRBJ1-1. This CDR3 spans 17 amino acids. The germline V gene has CDR1 SGDLS and CDR2 YYNGEE. The chain's CDR3 is CASSVNTGAPMNTEAFF.

The chain uses TRBV12-3 or TRBV12-4 and TRBJ1-1; TCRdb names TRBD1, which stays unverified in the absence of DNA. This CDR3 has 16 amino acids. CDR3 sequence: CASSLGLGQGNTEAFF.

V usage is TRBV20-1 and J usage is TRBJ2-3; TCRdb proposes TRBD2, but this gene call is untestable without DNA. CDR3 length: 15 amino acids. Germline CDR1 reads DFQATT; CDR2 reads SNEGSKA (reference sequence). The CDR3: CSARTGTVVTDTQYF.

The V call is TRBV30, the J call TRBJ1-4. This CDR3 contains 12 residues. The V gene's germline CDR1 is GTSNPN and CDR2 SVGIG (reference sequence). CDR3 protein: CAWSVLNEKLFF.

The V gene is TRBV28, the J gene TRBJ2-7; absent DNA, TCRdb's TRBD2 call cannot be checked. CDR1 MDHEN and CDR2 SYDVKM come from the germline V gene. The CDR3 length is 12 residues. CDR3 in amino acids: CASSPSSGEQYF.

The chain has TRBV3-1 and TRBJ2-7; without DNA, the TCRdb call of TRBD1 cannot be checked. Germline-derived CDR1 and CDR2 are LGHDT and YNNKEL (reference sequence). The CDR3 covers 12 residues. CDR3 amino acids: CASGRGTYEQYF.

The chain joins TRBV28 to TRBJ2-1; lacking DNA, the TRBD2 call made by TCRdb goes unchecked. CDR1 is MDHEN and CDR2 is SYDVKM in the germline V gene. CDR3 length: 17 amino acids. This CDR3 reads CASSPPLAGESYNEQFF.

This chain joins TRBV18 and TRBJ2-7. CDR1 is KGHSH and CDR2 is LQKENI in the germline V gene. There are 15 residues in the CDR3. The CDR3 protein is CASSPIQANTYEQYF.

The rearrangement uses TRBV4-2 and TRBJ1-4; TCRdb names TRBD1, which stays unverified in the absence of DNA. Germline lookup yields CDR1 LGHNA and CDR2 YNFKEQ. The CDR3 totals 15 residues. The CDR3 sequence is CGSSGRQGANEKLFF.